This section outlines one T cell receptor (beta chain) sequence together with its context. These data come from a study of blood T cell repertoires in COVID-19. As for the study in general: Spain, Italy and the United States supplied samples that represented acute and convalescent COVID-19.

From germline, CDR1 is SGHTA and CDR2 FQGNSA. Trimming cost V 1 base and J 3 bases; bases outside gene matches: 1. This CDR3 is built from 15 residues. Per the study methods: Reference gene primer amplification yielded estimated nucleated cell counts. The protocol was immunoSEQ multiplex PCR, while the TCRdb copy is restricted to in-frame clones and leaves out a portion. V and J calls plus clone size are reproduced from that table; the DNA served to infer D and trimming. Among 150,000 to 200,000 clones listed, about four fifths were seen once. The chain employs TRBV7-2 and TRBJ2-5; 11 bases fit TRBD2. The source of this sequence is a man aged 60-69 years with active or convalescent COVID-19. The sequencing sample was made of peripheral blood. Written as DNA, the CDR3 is TGTGCCAGCAGCTTAGTGGGACTAGCGGAAGAGACCCAGTACTTC. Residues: CASSLVGLAEETQYF.